The 3 T cell receptor beta chains listed next were all sequenced from one sample in a study of cytomegalovirus exposure and HLA in healthy donors. This PCR relied on a set of 60 Vbeta primers and 13 Jbeta primers. Only in-frame clones appear in the TCRdb table, and some are missing; sequencing was by immunoSEQ multiplex PCR. Of under 200,000 clones listed, approximately 75% are singletons. Source material: PBMCs. These receptors were collected from a woman aged 18-30 years in good health and CMV-seronegative.

On this clone: Sequence at one end of the junction differs from germline and may be a read error. The gene calls are TRBV10-3 and TRBJ1-1, with unresolved D. The CDR3 totals 15 residues. Germline V lookup: CDR1 ENHRY, CDR2 SYGVKD. The CDR3 region has the DNA TGTGCCAGCAGTTACTTGAGAGGAGGGAACACTGAAGCTTTCTTT. Amino acid sequence: CASSYLRGGNTEAFF.

Notes on this clone: Other DNA sequences in the sample encode the same CDR3. The V call is TRBV5-1, the J call TRBJ2-7; 8 positions agree with TRBD2. There are 16 residues in the CDR3. Germline V lookup: CDR1 SGHRS, CDR2 YFSETQ. Trimming took 4 bases from V and 0 from J; bases not matched to a gene: 9. The CDR3 region has the DNA TGCGCCAGCAGCCTGGGGTTAGCGGGACGCTCCTACGAGCAGTACTTC. Encoded protein: CASSLGLAGRSYEQYF.

V is TRBV30 and J is TRBJ1-2; possible D gene TRBD1, 5 bases. Trimming took off 2 bases at V and 5 bases at J, with 12 bases between the two ends. Germline CDR1 and CDR2: GTSNPN and SVGIG (reference sequence). The CDR3 totals 13 residues. CDR3 DNA sequence: TGTGCCTGGAGTATGGGGCAGGTTTATGGCTACACCTTC. It is translated as CAWSMGQVYGYTF.